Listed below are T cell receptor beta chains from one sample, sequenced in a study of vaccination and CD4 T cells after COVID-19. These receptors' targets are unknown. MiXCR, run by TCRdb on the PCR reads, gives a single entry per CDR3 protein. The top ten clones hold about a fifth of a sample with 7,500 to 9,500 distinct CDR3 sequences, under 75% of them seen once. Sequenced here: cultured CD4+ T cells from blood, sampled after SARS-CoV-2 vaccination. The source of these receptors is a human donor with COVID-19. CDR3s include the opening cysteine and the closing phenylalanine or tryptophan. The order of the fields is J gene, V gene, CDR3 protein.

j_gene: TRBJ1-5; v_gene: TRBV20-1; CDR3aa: CSVRPRISNQPQHF
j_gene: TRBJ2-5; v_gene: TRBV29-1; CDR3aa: CSVALSDSETQYF
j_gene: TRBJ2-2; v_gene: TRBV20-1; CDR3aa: CSAGTAITGELFF
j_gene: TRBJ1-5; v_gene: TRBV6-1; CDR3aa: CASSEVGGFNQPQHF
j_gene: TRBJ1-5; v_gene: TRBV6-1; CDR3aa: CASNAQPQHF
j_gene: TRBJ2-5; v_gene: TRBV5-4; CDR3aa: CASSLGRGGSSETQYF
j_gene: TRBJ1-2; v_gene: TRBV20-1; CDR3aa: CSARTRGGTGSEGYTF
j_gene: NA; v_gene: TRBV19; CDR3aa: CASSIGNIFSTDTQHF
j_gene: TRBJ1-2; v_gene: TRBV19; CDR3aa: CAASPGQFYGYTF
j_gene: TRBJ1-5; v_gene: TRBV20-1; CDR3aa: CSAAPRGRDQPQHF
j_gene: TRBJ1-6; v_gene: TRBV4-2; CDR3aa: CASSPPGTLSPLHF
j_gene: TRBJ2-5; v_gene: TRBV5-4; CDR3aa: CASSLGGYYTQYF
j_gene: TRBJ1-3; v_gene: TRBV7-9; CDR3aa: CASRAPRRIGDTIYF
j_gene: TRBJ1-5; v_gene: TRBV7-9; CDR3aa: CASSSWGENQPQHF
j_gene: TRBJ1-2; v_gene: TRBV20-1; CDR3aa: CSAFPGTGDGYTF
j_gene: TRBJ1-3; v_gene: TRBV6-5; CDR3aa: CASSYGNTIYF
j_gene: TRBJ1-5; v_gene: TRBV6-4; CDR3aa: CASSVTEFKPQHF
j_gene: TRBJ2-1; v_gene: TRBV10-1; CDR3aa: CASRPAGGPHEQFF
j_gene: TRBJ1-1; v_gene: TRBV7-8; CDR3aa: CASSLAGSLIEAFF
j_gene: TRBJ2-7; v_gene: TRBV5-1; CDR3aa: CASRSQGTGISYEQYF
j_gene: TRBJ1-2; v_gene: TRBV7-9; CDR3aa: CASSFPGQGPGYTF
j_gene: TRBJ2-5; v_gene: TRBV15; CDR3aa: CATSRVLTRAQETQYF
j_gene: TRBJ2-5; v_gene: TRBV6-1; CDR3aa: CASRGTSGNKETQYF
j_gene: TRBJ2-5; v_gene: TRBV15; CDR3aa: CATSSRTSGETQYF
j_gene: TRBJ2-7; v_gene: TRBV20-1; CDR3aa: CSAQSFSGQSYEQYF
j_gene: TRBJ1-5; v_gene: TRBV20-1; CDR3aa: CSVQTRLLLGDQPQHF
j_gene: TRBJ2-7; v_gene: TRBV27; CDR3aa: CASSLYPISTAITSYEQYF
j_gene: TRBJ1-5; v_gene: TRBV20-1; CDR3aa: CSARGGTGDNQPQHF
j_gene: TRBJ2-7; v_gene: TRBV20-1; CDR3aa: CSASPGTSYEQYF
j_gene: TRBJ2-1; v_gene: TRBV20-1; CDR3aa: CSARDRRLAGNEQFF
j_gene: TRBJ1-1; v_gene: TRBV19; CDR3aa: CASMAGFKMAFF
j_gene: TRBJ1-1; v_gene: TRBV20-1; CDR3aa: CSARDLQPNTEAFF
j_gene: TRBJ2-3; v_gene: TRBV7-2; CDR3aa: CASSLVTSGGDTQYF
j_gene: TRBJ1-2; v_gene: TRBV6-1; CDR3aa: CATLDEYNYGYTF
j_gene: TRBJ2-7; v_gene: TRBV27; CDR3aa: CASSRGKGSYEQYF
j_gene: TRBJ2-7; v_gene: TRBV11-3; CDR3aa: CASSLGGQGTHEQYF
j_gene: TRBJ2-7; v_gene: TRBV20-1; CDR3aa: CSAIGGGSSYEQYF
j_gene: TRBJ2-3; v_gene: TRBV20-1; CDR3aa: CSARNRVGTDTQYF
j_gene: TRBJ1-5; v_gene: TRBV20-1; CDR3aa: CSANHRESNQPQHF
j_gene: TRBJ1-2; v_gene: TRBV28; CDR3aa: CASSSLFRDAGGYTF
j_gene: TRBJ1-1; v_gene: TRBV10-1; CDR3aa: CASIGTANTEAFF
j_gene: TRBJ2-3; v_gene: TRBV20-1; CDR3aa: CSARDGRESDTQYF
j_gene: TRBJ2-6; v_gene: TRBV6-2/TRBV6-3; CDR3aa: CASSYGVKRGSGANVLTF
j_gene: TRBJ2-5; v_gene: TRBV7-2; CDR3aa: CASSDTVSIETQYF
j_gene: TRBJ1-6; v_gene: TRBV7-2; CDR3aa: CASSLLTGRNSPLHF
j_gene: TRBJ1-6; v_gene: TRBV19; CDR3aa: CASSYRDSPLHF
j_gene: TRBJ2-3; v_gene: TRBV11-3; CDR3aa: CASSRQTTTDTQYF
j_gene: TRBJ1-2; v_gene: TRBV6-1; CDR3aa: CASSEGGAYGYTF
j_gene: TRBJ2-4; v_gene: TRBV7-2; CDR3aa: CASKPFGGGAESAKNIQYF
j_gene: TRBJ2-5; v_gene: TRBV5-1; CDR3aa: CASSSKDGLETQYF
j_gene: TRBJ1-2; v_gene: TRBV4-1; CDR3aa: CASSQDRAGSYGYTF
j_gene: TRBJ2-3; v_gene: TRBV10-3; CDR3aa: CAIRRLAGTDTQYF
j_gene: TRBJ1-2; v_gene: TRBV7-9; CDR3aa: CASSLAQVMYGYTF
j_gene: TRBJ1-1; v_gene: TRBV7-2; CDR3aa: CASSRTGGNVEAFF